A selection of T cell receptor beta chains follows, all from one sample in a study of shared clonotypes between healthy human individuals. Some clones are missing from TCRdb's copy, which holds only in-frame ones; the method was immunoSEQ multiplex PCR. The sample has a few million clones, approximately 92% seen once; the top ten hold around 0.15%. Specimen: naive CD4+ T cells sorted from blood. The origin of the receptors is a young man in good health. CDR3s include the opening cysteine and the closing phenylalanine or tryptophan. The order of the fields is V gene, J gene, CDR3 protein.

TRBV7-6	TRBJ2-5	CASSLVGVTSGGLRETQYF
TRBV5-6	TRBJ2-2	CASSIYRGSSTGELFF
TRBV5-6	TRBJ1-2	CASRGAAYGYTF
TRBV7-2	TRBJ1-1	CASSSNAEGTEAFF
TRBV10-3	TRBJ2-1	CAISYVGSYNEQFF
TRBV10-3	TRBJ2-7	CAISDEGTHEQYF
TRBV10-3	TRBJ2-7	CASRFGTEAAYEQYF
TRBV6-5	TRBJ1-2	CAIKRGGVKDYGYTF
TRBV5-1	TRBJ2-7	CASSLEPRSSYEQYF
TRBV15	TRBJ1-3	CATSRDLGLPGNTIYF
TRBV11-2	TRBJ2-2	CASAAGHAGELFF
TRBV18	TRBJ2-2	CASSPLFGGPGELFF
TRBV6-1	TRBJ1-2	CASSVTGEHGYTF
TRBV6-4	TRBJ2-7	CARPYGGQVNYEQYF
TRBV6-1	TRBJ2-2	CASSDQGALTGELFF
TRBV5-6	TRBJ2-6	CASSWDRGSSGANVLTF
TRBV7-9	TRBJ1-6	CASSHHGTGGFVPLHF
TRBV2	TRBJ1-2	CASSLGRDRSYTF
TRBV7-6	TRBJ2-2	CASSQGLDTGELFF
TRBV15	TRBJ2-5	CATSRKFLAGGGQTQYF
TRBV11-3	TRBJ2-1	CASSPQGAVEQFF
TRBV19	TRBJ2-7	CASSVGQGLYEQYF
TRBV4-3	TRBJ2-5	CASSQTSGIFETQYF
TRBV6-1	TRBJ2-1	CASRVDTSSYNEQFF
TRBV5-4	TRBJ1-2	CASSLQGYGYTF
TRBV20-1	TRBJ2-3	CSARIGDTQYF
TRBV11-3	TRBJ2-3	CASSSLTSGGTNTQYF
TRBV27	TRBJ2-1	CASSLSLSGRNNEQFF
TRBV11-3	TRBJ2-3	CASSPQGGGTDTQYF
TRBV6-5	TRBJ2-4	CASSYSGRADIQYF
TRBV5-6	TRBJ2-1	CASSRFRGLRNEQFF
TRBV4-3	TRBJ1-2	CASSQDPRQKPYGYTF
TRBV5-4	TRBJ2-7	CASSKEVAGGSEQYF
TRBV7-9	TRBJ2-5	CASSPSGRLQETQYF
TRBV5-1	TRBJ2-3	CASSVGGVSTDTQYF
TRBV18	TRBJ1-1	CASSGTGTEAFF
TRBV6-5	TRBJ1-2	CASSPGLPRGYTF
TRBV6-5	TRBJ1-4	CASRDGANEKLFF
TRBV10-3	TRBJ1-1	CAIRPGGGEAFF
TRBV5-1	TRBJ2-7	CASSLSGNSYEQYF
TRBV2	TRBJ2-4	CASSEGLLAKNIQYF
TRBV15	TRBJ2-7	CATSRDRGVEQYF